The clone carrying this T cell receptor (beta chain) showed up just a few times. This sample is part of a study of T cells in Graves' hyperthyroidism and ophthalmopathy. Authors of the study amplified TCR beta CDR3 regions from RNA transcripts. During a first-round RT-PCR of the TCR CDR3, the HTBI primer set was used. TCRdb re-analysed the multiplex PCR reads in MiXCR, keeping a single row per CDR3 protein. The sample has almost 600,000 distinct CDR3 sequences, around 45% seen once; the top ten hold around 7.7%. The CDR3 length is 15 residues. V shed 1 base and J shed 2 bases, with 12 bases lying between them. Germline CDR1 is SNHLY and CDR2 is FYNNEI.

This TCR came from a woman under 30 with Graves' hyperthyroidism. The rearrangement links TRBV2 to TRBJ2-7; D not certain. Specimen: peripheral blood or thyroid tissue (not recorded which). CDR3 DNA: TGTGCCAGCAGTGAAGAAAACTACCCCGCCTACGAGCAGTACTTC. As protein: CASSEENYPAYEQYF.